These 8 T cell receptor beta chains share one sample of origin, sequenced in a study of T cell responses to AZD1222 COVID-19 vaccine. TCRdb keeps only in-frame clones here, not all; method: immunoSEQ multiplex PCR. The table shows approximately 180,000 clones, with just over 90% occurring only once. The specimen comprised peripheral blood, sampled on day 0 of AZD1222 vaccination. The receptors stem from an adult in good health.

The CDR3 bases are TGCAGCGTTGTCGACGGACCCTATGGCTACACCTTC. As protein: CSVVDGPYGYTF. The chain is built from TRBV29-1 and TRBJ1-2; D is ambiguous. Trimming cost V 4 bases and J 4 bases, with 10 bases left between them. The CDR3 spans 12 residues. Germline assignment: CDR1 SQVTM and CDR2 ANQGSEA.

The chain links TRBV7-9 to TRBJ2-7, with TRBD1 matching over 11 bases. The CDR3 totals 15 residues. V dropped 1 base and J dropped 4; count of bases not matched to a gene: 3. Germline CDR1 reads SEHNR; CDR2 reads FQNEAQ (reference sequence). The CDR3 spells CASSLGTGGIYEQYF. In DNA, the CDR3 is TGTGCCAGCAGCTTAGGGACAGGGGGCATATACGAGCAGTACTTC. Supplemented by reference TRBV7-9 and TRBJ2-7, the full variable domain reads DTGVSQNPRHKITKRGQNVTFRCDPISEHNRLYWYRQTLGQGPEFLTYFQNEAQLEKSRLLSDRFSAERPKGSFSTLEIQRTEQGDSAMYLCASSLGTGGIYEQYFGPGTRLTVT.

The V call is TRBV24-1, the J call TRBJ2-2; D might be TRBD2 (7 bases). The germline V and J ends were trimmed by 4 bases and 7 bases, with 24 bases remaining between them. From germline, CDR1 is KGHDR and CDR2 SFDVKD. The CDR3 loop spans 18 amino acids. The CDR3, as DNA: TGTGCCACCAGTGAGGCCGGGGGGCCCCCGAGGCATATCGGGGAGCTGTTTTTT. This encodes CATSEAGGPPRHIGELFF.

The chain is built from TRBV4-1 and TRBJ1-6; D ambiguous. V was clipped by 0 bases and J by 10 bases, with 13 bases between them. In germline, CDR1 is MGHRA, CDR2 YSYEKL. There are 15 residues in the CDR3. CDR3 in DNA: TGCGCCAGCAGCCAAGAGTACCGGGAAGGGTCACCCCTCCACTTT. Translation gives CASSQEYREGSPLHF.

This sequence joins TRBV19 and TRBJ1-4, with D uncertain. This CDR3 has 15 amino acids. V lost 1 base to trimming and J lost 12 bases, with 18 bases between them. Germline CDR1 and CDR2: LNHDA and SQIVND (reference sequence). This CDR3 is CASSIGITNNEELFF. The CDR3 DNA sequence: TGTGCCAGTAGTATAGGAATCACTAATAATGAGGAACTGTTTTTT.

The rearrangement joins TRBV24-1 to TRBJ1-2, with no clear D. V was trimmed by 8 bases and J by 4 bases, leaving 16 bases between them. Germline CDR1 KGHDR, CDR2 SFDVKD. The CDR3 has 14 amino acids. Here the CDR3 reads CATIEAIYFYGYTF. The CDR3 region has the DNA TGTGCCACCATTGAGGCTATTTATTTCTATGGCTACACCTTC.

CDR3 amino acids: CASSYSPGQRPYEQYF. CDR3 sequence (DNA): TGTGCCAGCAGTTACTCCCCGGGACAGCGACCCTACGAGCAGTACTTC. This rearrangement joins TRBV6-5 to TRBJ2-7; 7 positions match TRBD1. This CDR3 spans 16 amino acids. Germline V gives CDR1 MNHEY, CDR2 SVGAGI. V gave up 0 bases and J gave up 2 bases; unmatched junction bases: 7.

The V call is TRBV27, the J call TRBJ2-3; no firm D call. Germline-derived CDR1 and CDR2 are MNHEY and SMNVEV (reference sequence). V was shortened by 6 bases and J by 3 bases, with 10 bases between the two germline ends. The CDR3 spans 13 residues. CDR3 nucleotide sequence: TGTGCCAGCAGCTGGACGATAACAGATACGCAGTATTTT. As protein: CASSWTITDTQYF.